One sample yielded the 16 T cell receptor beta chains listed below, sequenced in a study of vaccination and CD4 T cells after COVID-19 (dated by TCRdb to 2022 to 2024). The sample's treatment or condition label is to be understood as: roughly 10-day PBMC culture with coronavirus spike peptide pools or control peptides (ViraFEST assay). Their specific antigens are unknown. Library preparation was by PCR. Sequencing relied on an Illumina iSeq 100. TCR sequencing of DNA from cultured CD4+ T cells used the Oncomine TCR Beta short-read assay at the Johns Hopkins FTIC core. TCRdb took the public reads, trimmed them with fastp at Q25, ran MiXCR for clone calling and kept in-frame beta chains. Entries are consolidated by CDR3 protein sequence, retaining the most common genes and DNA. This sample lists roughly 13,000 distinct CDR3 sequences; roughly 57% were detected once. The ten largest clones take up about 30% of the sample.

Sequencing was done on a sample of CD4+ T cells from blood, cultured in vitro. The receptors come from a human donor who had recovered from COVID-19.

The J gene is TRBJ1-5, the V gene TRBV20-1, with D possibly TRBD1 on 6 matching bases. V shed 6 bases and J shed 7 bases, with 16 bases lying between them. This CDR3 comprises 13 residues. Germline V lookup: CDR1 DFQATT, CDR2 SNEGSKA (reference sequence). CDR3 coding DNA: TGCAGTGCCCTCGGACGGGGGCAGCAGCCCCAGCATTTT. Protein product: CSALGRGQQPQHF.

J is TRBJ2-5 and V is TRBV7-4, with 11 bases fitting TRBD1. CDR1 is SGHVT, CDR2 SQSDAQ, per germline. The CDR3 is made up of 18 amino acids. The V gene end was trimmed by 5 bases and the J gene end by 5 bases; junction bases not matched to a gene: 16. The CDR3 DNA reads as TGTGCCAGCAGCGTAGGGGTGGTGGGACAGGGGGGCCGCGAGACCCAGTACTTC. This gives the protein CASSVGVVGQGGRETQYF.

The CDR3: CASTPDQYTDTQYF. The CDR3 DNA reads TGCGCCAGCACCCCCGACCAGTACACAGATACGCAGTATTTT. The chain couples TRBV5-1 to TRBJ2-3; D unresolved. There are 14 residues in the CDR3. Germline V CDR1 and CDR2: SGHRS, YFSETQ. Trimming removed 6 bases from V and 2 bases from J, with 13 bases in between.

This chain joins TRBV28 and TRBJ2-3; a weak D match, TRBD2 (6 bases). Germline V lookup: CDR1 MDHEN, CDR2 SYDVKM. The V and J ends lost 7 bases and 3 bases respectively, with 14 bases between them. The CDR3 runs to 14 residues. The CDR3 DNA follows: TGTGCCAGCACTGGCGGGATTGGAACAGATACGCAGTATTTT. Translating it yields CASTGGIGTDTQYF.

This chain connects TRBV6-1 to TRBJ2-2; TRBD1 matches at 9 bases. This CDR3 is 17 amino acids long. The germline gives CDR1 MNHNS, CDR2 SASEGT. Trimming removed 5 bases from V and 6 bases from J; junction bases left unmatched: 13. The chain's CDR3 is CASSTQRTGEGAGELFF. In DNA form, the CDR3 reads TGTGCCAGCAGTACCCAAAGGACAGGGGAGGGTGCCGGGGAGCTGTTTTTT.

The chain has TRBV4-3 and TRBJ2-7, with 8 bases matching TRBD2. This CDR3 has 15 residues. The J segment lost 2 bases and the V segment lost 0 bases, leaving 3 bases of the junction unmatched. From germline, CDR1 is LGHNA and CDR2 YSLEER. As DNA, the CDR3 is TGCGCCAGCAGCCAAGAAACCGGGGGGGCCTACGAGCAGTACTTC. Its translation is CASSQETGGAYEQYF.

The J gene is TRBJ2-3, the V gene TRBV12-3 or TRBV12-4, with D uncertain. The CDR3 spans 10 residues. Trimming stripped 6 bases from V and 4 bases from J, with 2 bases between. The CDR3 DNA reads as TGTGCCAGCAGGGCAGATACGCAGTATTTT. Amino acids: CASRADTQYF.

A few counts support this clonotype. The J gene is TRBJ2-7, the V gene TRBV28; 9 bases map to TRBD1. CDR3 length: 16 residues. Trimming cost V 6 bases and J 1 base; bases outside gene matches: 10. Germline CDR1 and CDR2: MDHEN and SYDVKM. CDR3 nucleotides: TGTGCCAGCAGCTCCTTGGGGACAGGGAAATCCTACGAGCAGTACTTC. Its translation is CASSSLGTGKSYEQYF.

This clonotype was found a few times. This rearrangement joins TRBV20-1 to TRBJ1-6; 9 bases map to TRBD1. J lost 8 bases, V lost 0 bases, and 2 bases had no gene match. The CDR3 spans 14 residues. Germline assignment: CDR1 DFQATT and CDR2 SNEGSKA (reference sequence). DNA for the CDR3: TGCAGTGCTAGAGAAGACAGGGGGGATTCACCCCTCCACTTT. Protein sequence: CSAREDRGDSPLHF.

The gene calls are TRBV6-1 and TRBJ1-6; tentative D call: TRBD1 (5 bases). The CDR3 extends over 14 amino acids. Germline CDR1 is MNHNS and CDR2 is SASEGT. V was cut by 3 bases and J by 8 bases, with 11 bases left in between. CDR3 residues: CASSDRVNYSPLHF. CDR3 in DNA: TGTGCCAGCAGTGACAGGGTTAATTATTCACCCCTCCACTTT.

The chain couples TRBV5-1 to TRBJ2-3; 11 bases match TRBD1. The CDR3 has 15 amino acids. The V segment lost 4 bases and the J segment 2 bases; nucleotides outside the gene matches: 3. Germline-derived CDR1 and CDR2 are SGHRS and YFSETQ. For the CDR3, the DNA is TGCGCCAGCAGCCTGGGACAGGGGGTCACAGATACGCAGTATTTT. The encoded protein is CASSLGQGVTDTQYF. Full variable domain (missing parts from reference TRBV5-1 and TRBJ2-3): KAGVTQTPRYLIKTRGQQVTLSCSPISGHRSVSWYQQTPGQGLQFLFEYFSETQRNKGNFPGRFSGRQFSNSRSEMNVSTLELGDSALYLCASSLGQGVTDTQYFGPGTRLTVL.

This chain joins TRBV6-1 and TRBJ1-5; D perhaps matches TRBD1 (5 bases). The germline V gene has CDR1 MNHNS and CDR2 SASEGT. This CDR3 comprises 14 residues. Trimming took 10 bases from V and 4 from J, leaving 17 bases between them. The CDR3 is CATAGGHSNQPQHF. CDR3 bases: TGTGCCACCGCGGGAGGACATTCGAATCAGCCCCAGCATTTT.

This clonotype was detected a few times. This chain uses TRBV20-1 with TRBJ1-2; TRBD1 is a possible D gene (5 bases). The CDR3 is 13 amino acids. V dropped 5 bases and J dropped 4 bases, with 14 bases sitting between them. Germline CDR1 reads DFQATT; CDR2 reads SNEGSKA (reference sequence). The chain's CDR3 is CSAEVGQSYGYTF. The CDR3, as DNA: TGCAGTGCTGAAGTGGGGCAATCCTATGGCTACACCTTC.

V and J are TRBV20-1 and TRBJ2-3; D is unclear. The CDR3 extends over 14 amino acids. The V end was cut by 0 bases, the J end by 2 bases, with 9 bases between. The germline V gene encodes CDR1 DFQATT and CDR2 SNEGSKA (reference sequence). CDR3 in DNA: TGCAGTGCTAGAGAAAGTCGCCCCACAGATACGCAGTATTTT. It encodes CSARESRPTDTQYF.

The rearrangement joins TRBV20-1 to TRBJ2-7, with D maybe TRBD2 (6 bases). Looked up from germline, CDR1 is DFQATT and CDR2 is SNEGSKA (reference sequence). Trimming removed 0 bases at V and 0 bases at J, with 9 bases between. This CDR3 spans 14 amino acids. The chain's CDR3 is CSARDSEGSYEQYF. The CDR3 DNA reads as TGCAGTGCTAGAGATTCGGAGGGCTCCTACGAGCAGTACTTC.

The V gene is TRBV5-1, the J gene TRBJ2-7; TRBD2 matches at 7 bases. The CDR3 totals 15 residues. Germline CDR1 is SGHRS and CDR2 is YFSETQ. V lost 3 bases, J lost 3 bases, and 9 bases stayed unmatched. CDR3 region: CASSSGTNLFYEQYF. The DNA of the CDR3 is TGCGCCAGCAGCTCCGGGACTAATCTCTTCTACGAGCAGTACTTC. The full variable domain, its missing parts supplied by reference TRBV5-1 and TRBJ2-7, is KAGVTQTPRYLIKTRGQQVTLSCSPISGHRSVSWYQQTPGQGLQFLFEYFSETQRNKGNFPGRFSGRQFSNSRSEMNVSTLELGDSALYLCASSSGTNLFYEQYFGPGTRLTVT.